This T cell receptor beta chain is from a study of T cell repertoires in cytomegalovirus infection. This clonotype was seen ten or more times. What it binds is unknown. TCRdb fed the reads into MiXCR, producing one record per CDR3 protein. The sample contains fewer than 550,000 distinct CDR3 sequences, approximately 33% of which appear only once. Study-wide results and limits: Frequencies of public TCR beta families were cumulated, and this identified carriers of CMV plus the relevant HLA.

This CDR3 contains 14 residues. Trimming removed 5 bases at V and 10 bases at J, with 20 bases between. Input material: PBMCs. The origin of this receptor is a human donor in good health (CMV status not recorded). Some clones in this sample may be carry-over from other donors' samples. The rearrangement uses TRBV12-3 or TRBV12-4 and TRBJ1-1, with D unclear. Here the CDR3 reads CASSPWQAGVVAFF. The CDR3 DNA follows: TGTGCCAGCAGTCCTTGGCAGGCTGGGGTAGTAGCTTTCTTT.